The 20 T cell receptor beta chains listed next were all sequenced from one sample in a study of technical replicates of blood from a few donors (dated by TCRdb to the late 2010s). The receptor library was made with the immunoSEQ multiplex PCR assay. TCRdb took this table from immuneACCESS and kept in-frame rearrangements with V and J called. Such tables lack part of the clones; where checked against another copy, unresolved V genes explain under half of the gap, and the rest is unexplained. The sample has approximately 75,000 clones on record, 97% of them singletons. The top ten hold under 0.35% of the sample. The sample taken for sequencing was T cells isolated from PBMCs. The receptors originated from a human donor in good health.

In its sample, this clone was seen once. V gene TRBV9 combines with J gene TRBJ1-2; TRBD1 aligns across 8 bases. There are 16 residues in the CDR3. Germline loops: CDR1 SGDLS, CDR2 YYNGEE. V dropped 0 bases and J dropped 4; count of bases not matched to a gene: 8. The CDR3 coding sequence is TGTGCCAGCAGCGTAGGGACAGGGCATATCACCTATGGCTACACCTTC. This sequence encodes CASSVGTGHITYGYTF.

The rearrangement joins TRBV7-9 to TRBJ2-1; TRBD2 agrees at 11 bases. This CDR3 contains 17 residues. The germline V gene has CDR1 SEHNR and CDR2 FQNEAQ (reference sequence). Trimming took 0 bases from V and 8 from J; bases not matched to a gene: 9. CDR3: CASSLALTSGRGYEQFF. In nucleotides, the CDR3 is TGTGCCAGCAGCTTAGCGCTTACTAGCGGGAGAGGATATGAGCAGTTCTTC. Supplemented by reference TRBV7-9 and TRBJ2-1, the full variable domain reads DTGVSQNPRHKITKRGQNVTFRCDPISEHNRLYWYRQTLGQGPEFLTYFQNEAQLEKSRLLSDRFSAERPKGSFSTLEIQRTEQGDSAMYLCASSLALTSGRGYEQFFGPGTRLTVL.

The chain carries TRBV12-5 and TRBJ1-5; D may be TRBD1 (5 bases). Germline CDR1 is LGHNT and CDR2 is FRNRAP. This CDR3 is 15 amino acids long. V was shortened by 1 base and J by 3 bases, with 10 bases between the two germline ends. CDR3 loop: CASGLATDLNQPQHF. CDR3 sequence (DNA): TGTGCTAGTGGTTTGGCGACAGACCTCAATCAGCCCCAGCATTTT. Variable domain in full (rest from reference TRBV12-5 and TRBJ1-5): DARVTQTPRHKVTEMGQEVTMRCQPILGHNTVFWYRQTMMQGLELLAYFRNRAPLDDSGMPKDRFSAEMPDATLATLKIQPSEPRDSAVYFCASGLATDLNQPQHFGDGTRLSIL.

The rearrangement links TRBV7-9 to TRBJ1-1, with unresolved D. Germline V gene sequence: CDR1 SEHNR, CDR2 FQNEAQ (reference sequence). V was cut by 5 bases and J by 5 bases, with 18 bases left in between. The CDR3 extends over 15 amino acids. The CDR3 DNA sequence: TGTGCCAGCAGCCATACTGGCATTTGGCGGACTGAAGCTTTCTTT. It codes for CASSHTGIWRTEAFF.

CDR3 DNA sequence: TGTGCCAGCAGTTTCAGGGGCGCGTACGGCTACACCTTC. This codes for CASSFRGAYGYTF. The chain has TRBV27 and TRBJ1-2; tentatively, D is TRBD1 (6 bases). CDR3 size: 13 residues. Germline CDR1 and CDR2: MNHEY and SMNVEV (reference sequence). The germline V and J ends were trimmed by 3 bases and 8 bases, with 13 bases remaining between them.

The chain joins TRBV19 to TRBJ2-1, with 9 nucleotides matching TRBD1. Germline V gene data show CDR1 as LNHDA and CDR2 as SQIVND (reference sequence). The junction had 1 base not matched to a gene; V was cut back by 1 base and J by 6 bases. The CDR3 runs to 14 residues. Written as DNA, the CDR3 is TGTGCCAGTAGTATAGGACAGGGGGTCAATGAGCAGTTCTTC. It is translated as CASSIGQGVNEQFF. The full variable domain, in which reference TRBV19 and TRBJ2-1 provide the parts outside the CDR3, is DGGITQSPKYLFRKEGQNVTLSCEQNLNHDAMYWYRQDPGQGLRLIYYSQIVNDFQKGDIAEGYSVSREKKESFPLTVTSAQKNPTAFYLCASSIGQGVNEQFFGPGTRLTVL.

The CDR3 region has the DNA TGTGCCACCAGCAGAGGGACTAGCTCTGAGCAGTTCTTC. Translating gives CATSRGTSSEQFF. The V call is TRBV15, the J call TRBJ2-1; 8 positions agree with TRBD2. Germline assignment: CDR1 LNHNV and CDR2 YYDKDF (reference sequence). The CDR3 is made up of 13 amino acids. With 1 base clipped from V and 9 bases from J, the junction kept 2 bases outside the gene matches.

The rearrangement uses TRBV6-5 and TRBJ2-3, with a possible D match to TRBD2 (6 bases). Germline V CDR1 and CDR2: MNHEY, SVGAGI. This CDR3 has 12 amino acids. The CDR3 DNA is TGTGCGGCGGGGCTAGATCTTGATACGCAGTATTTT. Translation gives CAAGLDLDTQYF.

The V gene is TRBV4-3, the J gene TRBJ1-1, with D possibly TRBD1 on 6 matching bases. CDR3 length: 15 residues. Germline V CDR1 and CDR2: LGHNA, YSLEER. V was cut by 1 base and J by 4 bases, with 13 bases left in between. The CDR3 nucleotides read TGCGCCAGCAGCCAAGCACCAGGGGCAGGCACTGAAGCTTTCTTT. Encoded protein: CASSQAPGAGTEAFF.

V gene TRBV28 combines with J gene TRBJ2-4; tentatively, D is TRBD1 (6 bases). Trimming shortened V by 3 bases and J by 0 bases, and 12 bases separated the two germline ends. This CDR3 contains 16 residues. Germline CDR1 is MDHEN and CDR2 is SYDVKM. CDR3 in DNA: TGTGCCAGCAGTTTTGGCCAGGGGTTAGCCAAAAACATTCAGTACTTC. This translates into CASSFGQGLAKNIQYF.

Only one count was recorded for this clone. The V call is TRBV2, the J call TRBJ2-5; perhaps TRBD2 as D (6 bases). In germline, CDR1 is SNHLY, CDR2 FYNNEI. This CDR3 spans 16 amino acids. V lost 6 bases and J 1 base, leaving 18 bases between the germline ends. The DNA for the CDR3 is TGTGCCAGCAGGAATGGACTACCCAAGATCCAAGAGACCCAGTACTTC. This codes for CASRNGLPKIQETQYF.

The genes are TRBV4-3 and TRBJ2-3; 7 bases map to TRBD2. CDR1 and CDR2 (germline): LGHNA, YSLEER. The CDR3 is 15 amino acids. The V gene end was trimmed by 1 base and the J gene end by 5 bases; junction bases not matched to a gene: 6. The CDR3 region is CASSQVSGGEDTQYF. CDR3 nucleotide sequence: TGCGCCAGCAGCCAAGTCTCGGGAGGTGAAGATACGCAGTATTTT.

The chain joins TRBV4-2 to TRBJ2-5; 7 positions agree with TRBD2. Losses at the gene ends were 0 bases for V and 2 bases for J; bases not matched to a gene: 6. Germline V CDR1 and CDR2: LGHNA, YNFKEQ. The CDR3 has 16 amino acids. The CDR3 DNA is TGTGCCAGCAGCCAAGATCTAGCGGACATACAAGAGACCCAGTACTTC. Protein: CASSQDLADIQETQYF.

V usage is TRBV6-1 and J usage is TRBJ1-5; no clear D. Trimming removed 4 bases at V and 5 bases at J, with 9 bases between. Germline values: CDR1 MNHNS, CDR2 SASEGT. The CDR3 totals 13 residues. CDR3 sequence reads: CASSVIDDQPQHF. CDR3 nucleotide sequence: TGTGCCAGCAGTGTCATAGATGATCAGCCCCAGCATTTT.

In DNA form, the CDR3 reads TGTGCCCTAGCCACCTGGAACCGGACTAGCGGGTCCTACGAGCAGTACTTC. Amino acids: CALATWNRTSGSYEQYF. The chain recombines TRBV28 with TRBJ2-7; 11 positions match TRBD2. CDR3 length: 17 residues. The germline V gene encodes CDR1 MDHEN and CDR2 SYDVKM. V gave up 11 bases and J gave up 1 base; unmatched junction bases: 16.

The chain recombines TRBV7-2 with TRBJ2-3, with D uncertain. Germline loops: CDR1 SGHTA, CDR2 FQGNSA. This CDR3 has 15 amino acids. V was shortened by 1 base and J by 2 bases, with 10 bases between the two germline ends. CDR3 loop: CASSLDLSDTDTQYF. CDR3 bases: TGTGCCAGCAGCTTAGATCTCAGCGACACAGATACGCAGTATTTT.

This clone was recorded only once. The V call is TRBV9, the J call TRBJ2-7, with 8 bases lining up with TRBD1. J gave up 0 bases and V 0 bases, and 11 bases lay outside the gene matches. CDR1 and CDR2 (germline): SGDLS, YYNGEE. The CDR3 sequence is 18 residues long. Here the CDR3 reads CASSVASSTGANSYEQYF. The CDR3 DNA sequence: TGTGCCAGCAGCGTAGCCTCCTCGACAGGGGCCAACTCCTACGAGCAGTACTTC.

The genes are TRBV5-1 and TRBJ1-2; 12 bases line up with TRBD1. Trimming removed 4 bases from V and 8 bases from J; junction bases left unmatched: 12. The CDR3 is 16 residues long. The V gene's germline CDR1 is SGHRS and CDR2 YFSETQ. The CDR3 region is CASSSGDRGLLEGYTF. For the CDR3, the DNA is TGCGCCAGCAGCAGTGGGGACAGGGGGCTTCTCGAGGGCTACACCTTC.

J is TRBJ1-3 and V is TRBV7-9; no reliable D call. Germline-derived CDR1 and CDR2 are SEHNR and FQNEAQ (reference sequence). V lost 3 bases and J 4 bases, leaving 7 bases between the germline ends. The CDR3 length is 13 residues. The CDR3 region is CASSLASGNTIYF. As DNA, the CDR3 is TGTGCCAGCAGCTTGGCCTCGGGAAACACCATATATTTT.

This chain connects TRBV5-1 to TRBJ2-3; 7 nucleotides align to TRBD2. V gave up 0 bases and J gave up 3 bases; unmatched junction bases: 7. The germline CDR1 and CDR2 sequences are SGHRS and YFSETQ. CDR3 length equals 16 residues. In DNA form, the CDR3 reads TGCGCCAGCAGCTTGGAGGGTAGCGGGTTAACAGATACGCAGTATTTT. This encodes CASSLEGSGLTDTQYF.